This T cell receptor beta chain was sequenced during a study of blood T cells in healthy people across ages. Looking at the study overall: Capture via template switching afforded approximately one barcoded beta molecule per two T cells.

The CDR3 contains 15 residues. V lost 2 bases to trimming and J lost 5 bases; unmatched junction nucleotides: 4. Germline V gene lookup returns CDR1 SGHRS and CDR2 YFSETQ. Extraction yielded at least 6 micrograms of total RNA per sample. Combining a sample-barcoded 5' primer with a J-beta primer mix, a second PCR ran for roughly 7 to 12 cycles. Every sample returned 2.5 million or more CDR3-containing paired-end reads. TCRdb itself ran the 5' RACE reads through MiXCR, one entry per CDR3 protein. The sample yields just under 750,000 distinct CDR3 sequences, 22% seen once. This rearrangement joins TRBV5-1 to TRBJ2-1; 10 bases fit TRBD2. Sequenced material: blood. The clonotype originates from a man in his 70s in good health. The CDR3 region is CASSFPLAGHNEQFF. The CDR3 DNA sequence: TGCGCCAGCAGCTTTCCACTAGCGGGGCACAATGAGCAGTTCTTC. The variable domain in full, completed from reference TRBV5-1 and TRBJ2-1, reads KAGVTQTPRYLIKTRGQQVTLSCSPISGHRSVSWYQQTPGQGLQFLFEYFSETQRNKGNFPGRFSGRQFSNSRSEMNVSTLELGDSALYLCASSFPLAGHNEQFFGPGTRLTVL.